These 10 T cell receptor beta chains originate from one sample sequenced in a study of T-cell memory formation after mild COVID-19. Via MiXCR, TCRdb re-called the 5' RACE reads, giving one row per CDR3 protein. The data hold 450,000 to 650,000 distinct CDR3 sequences, with less than 25% observed a single time. The sample taken for sequencing was PBMCs or a T cell subset sorted from them (not recorded which). These receptors were taken from an adult woman who had mild COVID-19 (a few samples of this study predate the infection). Cell type and time point are not known.

The chain links TRBV3-1 to TRBJ2-2; TRBD1 or TRBD2 may be the D gene (5 bases each). This CDR3 is 15 amino acids long. V dropped 1 base and J dropped 4 bases, with 10 bases sitting between them. Germline CDR1 LGHDT, CDR2 YNNKEL (reference sequence). The CDR3 protein is CASSQASGATGELFF. The CDR3 DNA reads TGTGCCAGCAGCCAAGCTTCCGGGGCCACCGGGGAGCTGTTTTTT.

CDR3 protein: CASSFWGAGQPQHF. The CDR3 DNA reads as TGTGCCAGCAGTTTTTGGGGAGCGGGTCAGCCCCAGCATTTT. The J gene is TRBJ1-5, the V gene TRBV12-3 or TRBV12-4, with D unresolved. The CDR3 totals 14 residues. The germline V and J ends were trimmed by 3 bases and 6 bases, with 12 bases remaining between them.

This clonotype was detected only a few times. This chain uses TRBV7-2 with TRBJ1-5; D not resolved. This CDR3 is built from 15 residues. CDR1 SGHTA and CDR2 FQGNSA come from the germline V gene. Trimming removed 3 bases at V and 7 bases at J, with 16 bases between. DNA of the CDR3: TGTGCCAGCAGCTTTTCGTCGGGGTGGGCACAGCCCCAGCATTTT. Amino acids: CASSFSSGWAQPQHF. Using reference TRBV7-2 and TRBJ1-5 for the parts outside the CDR3, the full variable domain is GAGVSQSPSNKVTEKGKDVELRCDPISGHTALYWYRQSLGQGLEFLIYFQGNSAPDKSGLPSDRFSAERTGGSVSTLTIQRTQQEDSAVYLCASSFSSGWAQPQHFGDGTRLSIL.

This chain links TRBV18 with TRBJ2-3; D not certain. The CDR3 contains 14 residues. The V and J ends lost 2 bases and 5 bases respectively, with 11 bases between them. CDR1 KGHSH and CDR2 LQKENI come from the germline V gene. CDR3 bases: TGTGCCAGCTCACCATTCAAGCCCGAAGATACGCAGTATTTT. Protein product: CASSPFKPEDTQYF.

The CDR3 spells CASSPPVERGGTGELFF. The CDR3 DNA reads TGTGCCAGCAGTCCTCCCGTTGAGCGGGGGGGCACCGGGGAGCTGTTTTTT. The genes are TRBV27 and TRBJ2-2, with 10 bases fitting TRBD2. The ends lost 5 bases at V and 4 bases at J; junction bases unmatched: 10. The CDR3 loop spans 17 amino acids. CDR1 and CDR2 (germline): MNHEY, SMNVEV (reference sequence).

As for this clonotype: A clone one base away is much larger, so this may be a read error. This chain joins TRBV3-1 and TRBJ1-6; D gene ambiguous. The CDR3 runs to 17 residues. Germline V gene sequence: CDR1 LGHDT, CDR2 YNNKEL (reference sequence). The CDR3 here is CASSQVDRYSYDSPLHF. The CDR3 DNA reads TGTGCCAGCAGCCAAGTGGACCGGTACTCCTATGATTCACCCCTCCACTTT.

The rearrangement links TRBV29-1 to TRBJ2-3; D call uncertain. The length of the CDR3 is 11 residues. Trimming took off 0 bases at V and 7 bases at J, with 5 bases between the two ends. Germline CDR1 SQVTM, CDR2 ANQGSEA. In nucleotides, the CDR3 is TGCAGCGTTGAAGATGGCTATACGCAGTATTTT. It codes for CSVEDGYTQYF.

This clonotype has just a few counts. V usage is TRBV27 and J usage is TRBJ1-1; D gene unclear. The CDR3 spans 14 residues. Germline V CDR1 and CDR2: MNHEY, SMNVEV (reference sequence). With 6 bases removed from V and 0 bases from J, the gap between germline ends came to 11 bases. The CDR3 spells CASRGWGMNTEAFF. The CDR3 region has the DNA TGTGCCAGCAGGGGTTGGGGTATGAACACTGAAGCTTTCTTT.

This clonotype appeared a few times. J is TRBJ2-1 and V is TRBV5-1, with a possible D match to TRBD2 (6 bases). Germline V gene sequence: CDR1 SGHRS, CDR2 YFSETQ. The V end lost 1 base, the J end lost 7 bases, and 18 bases lay between the germline ends. The CDR3 length is 16 residues. The CDR3 is CASSLTGGASTNEQFF. The CDR3, as DNA: TGCGCCAGCAGCTTGACGGGCGGGGCCAGTACAAATGAGCAGTTCTTC.

The chain couples TRBV12-3 or TRBV12-4 to TRBJ1-2, with 10 bases aligning to TRBD1. The J segment lost 6 bases and the V segment lost 3 bases, leaving 4 bases of the junction unmatched. There are 14 residues in the CDR3. CDR3 protein: CASSLGQGWDGYTF. CDR3 DNA: TGTGCCAGCAGTTTGGGACAGGGGTGGGATGGCTACACCTTC.